Below, 27 T cell receptor beta chains from the same sample are listed, as sequenced in a study of blood T cell repertoires in COVID-19. TCRdb keeps only in-frame clones here, not all; method: immunoSEQ multiplex PCR. The sample includes 280,000 or so clones, almost 90% of them seen just once. The sequenced sample consisted of PBMCs or T cells enriched from blood (not recorded which). These receptors were obtained from a woman under 30 with acute COVID-19.

J is TRBJ2-1 and V is TRBV21-1; the table's D call, TRBD2, was not checked against the DNA. TRBV21-1 constitutes a pseudogene. This CDR3 has 17 residues. CDR3 coding DNA: TGTGCCAGCAGCAAGAAGGACTCCCGGTTTGAGGACAATGAGCAGTTCTTC. It translates to CASSKKDSRFEDNEQFF.

The rearrangement uses TRBV5-1 and TRBJ2-1, with 7 bases lining up with TRBD1. CDR3 size: 14 residues. The V gene end was trimmed by 2 bases and the J gene end by 4 bases; junction bases not matched to a gene: 3. In germline, CDR1 is SGHRS, CDR2 YFSETQ. CDR3 sequence reads: CASSFTGAYNEQFF. Written as DNA, the CDR3 is TGCGCCAGCAGCTTTACAGGGGCGTACAATGAGCAGTTCTTC.

V gene TRBV30 combines with J gene TRBJ1-6, with 10 bases identical to TRBD1. There are 13 residues in the CDR3. Germline-derived CDR1 and CDR2 are GTSNPN and SVGIG (reference sequence). The ends lost 0 bases at V and 10 bases at J; junction bases unmatched: 0. The CDR3 reads CAWSVTGGSPLHF. CDR3 bases: TGTGCCTGGAGTGTGACAGGGGGCTCACCCCTCCACTTT.

V is TRBV11-3 and J is TRBJ2-6, with D possibly TRBD1 on 6 matching bases. With 5 bases removed from V and 1 base from J, the gap between germline ends came to 12 bases. This CDR3 comprises 16 residues. CDR1 and CDR2 from the germline V gene are SGHNT and YENEEA. This CDR3 is CASSPGHRSGANVLTF. CDR3 DNA: TGTGCCAGCAGCCCGGGACACCGGTCTGGGGCCAACGTCCTGACTTTC.

The rearrangement uses TRBV11-2 and TRBJ2-1; D perhaps matches TRBD2 (6 bases). Trimming removed 6 bases from V and 0 bases from J, with 18 bases in between. CDR3 length: 17 amino acids. Germline CDR1 SGHAT, CDR2 FQNNGV. The CDR3, as DNA: TGTGCCAGCAGTATGGGAGGAGCTAGGAGCTCCTACAATGAGCAGTTCTTC. It codes for CASSMGGARSSYNEQFF.

In this sample, this clone turned up once. In DNA, the CDR3 is TGTGCCAGCAGCTTAATGCGGGGGTCCTACAATGAGCAGTTCTTC. Translation: CASSLMRGSYNEQFF. The chain has TRBV7-3 and TRBJ2-1, with 7 bases matching TRBD2. Unmatched junction bases numbered 1, after V lost 1 base and J lost 1 base. CDR1 and CDR2 from the germline V gene are SGHTA and FQGTGA. The CDR3 totals 15 residues.

In its sample, this clone was seen a few times. J is TRBJ2-7 and V is TRBV7-9; 14 bases are a match to TRBD2. The germline gives CDR1 SEHNR, CDR2 FQNEAQ (reference sequence). This CDR3 contains 17 residues. V was pared by 5 bases and J by 2 bases, with 8 bases of the junction left unmatched. The CDR3 DNA sequence: TGTGCCAGCAGCCACCCGGGACTAGCGGGAGTGGCCTACGAGCAGTACTTC. Translated, it gives CASSHPGLAGVAYEQYF.

The rearrangement uses TRBV5-6 and TRBJ1-3, with a tentative D call TRBD1 (6 bases). The CDR3 is 17 amino acids. The V end was cut by 2 bases, the J end by 3 bases, with 18 bases between. Germline CDR1 SGHDT, CDR2 YYEEEE. CDR3 residues: CASSLLAGVSFGNTIYF. DNA of the CDR3: TGTGCCAGCAGCTTATTGGCAGGGGTCTCTTTTGGAAACACCATATATTTT.

The rearrangement joins TRBV3-1 (or the pseudogene TRBV3-2) to TRBJ1-4; no firm D call. Trimming cost V 0 bases and J 8 bases, with 22 bases left between them. The CDR3 runs to 18 residues. Germline-derived CDR1 and CDR2 are LGHDT and YNNKEL (reference sequence). The CDR3 DNA reads as TGTGCCAGCAGCCAAGACTGGGTGGCAGATAGCCCGGTGGAAAAACTGTTTTTT. This codes for CASSQDWVADSPVEKLFF.

This clone was counted many times. This chain links TRBV5-4 with TRBJ2-7; 7 bases match TRBD2. Germline-derived CDR1 and CDR2 are SGHNT and YYREEE (reference sequence). The CDR3 is made up of 13 amino acids. J was trimmed by 7 bases and V by 4 bases; bases with no gene match: 8. Here the CDR3 DNA reads TGTGCCAGCAGCACCCCGGGGGGACGGGAGCAGTACTTC. Translation: CASSTPGGREQYF.

CDR3 residues: CAISERAGGPSNEQFF. The CDR3 DNA follows: TGTGCCATCAGTGAGAGAGCGGGAGGTCCCTCTAATGAGCAGTTCTTC. The chain recombines TRBV10-3 with TRBJ2-1, with 9 bases aligning to TRBD2. Germline-derived CDR1 and CDR2 are ENHRY and SYGVKD. With 2 bases clipped from V and 7 bases from J, the junction kept 9 bases outside the gene matches. This CDR3 comprises 16 residues.

This clone was observed once. The chain employs TRBV5-6 and TRBJ1-6; 9 nucleotides align to TRBD1. Germline V gene data show CDR1 as SGHDT and CDR2 as YYEEEE. V lost 2 bases to trimming and J lost 7 bases; unmatched junction nucleotides: 4. The CDR3 has 15 residues. This CDR3 is CASSLPGTGNSPLHF. The CDR3 bases are TGTGCCAGCAGCTTACCCGGGACAGGGAATTCACCCCTCCACTTT.

V is TRBV5-8 and J is TRBJ2-7; weak D call: TRBD2 (6 bases). V shed 9 bases and J shed 3 bases, with 25 bases lying between them. The germline CDR1 and CDR2 sequences are SGHTS and YDEGEE. There are 16 residues in the CDR3. CDR3 nucleotides: TGTGCCACGGAGGGTCAGACACCAGGAGGGATCTACGAGCAGTACTTC. Translated: CATEGQTPGGIYEQYF.

This chain uses TRBV3-1 (or the pseudogene TRBV3-2) with TRBJ2-7; TRBD2 aligns across 8 bases. Germline V gene lookup returns CDR1 LGHDT and CDR2 YNNKEL (reference sequence). The CDR3 length is 13 residues. V shed 5 bases, J shed 4 bases, and the junction held 4 bases outside the gene matches. The CDR3 region is CASSVAGNYEQYF. DNA of the CDR3: TGTGCCAGCAGCGTAGCGGGGAATTACGAGCAGTACTTC.

The chain carries TRBV7-9 and TRBJ1-4; 7 bases line up with TRBD1. V dropped 3 bases and J dropped 3; count of bases not matched to a gene: 10. The germline V gene has CDR1 SEHNR and CDR2 FQNEAQ (reference sequence). This CDR3 region has 17 residues. The CDR3 region has the DNA TGTGCCAGCAGCTTCGGGACAGCTACTCAATCTAATGAAAAACTGTTTTTT. Residues: CASSFGTATQSNEKLFF. Combining the CDR3 with reference TRBV7-9 and TRBJ1-4 gives the whole variable domain DTGVSQNPRHKITKRGQNVTFRCDPISEHNRLYWYRQTLGQGPEFLTYFQNEAQLEKSRLLSDRFSAERPKGSFSTLEIQRTEQGDSAMYLCASSFGTATQSNEKLFFGSGTQLSVL.

The chain is built from TRBV7-2 and TRBJ2-1; possible D gene TRBD2, 5 bases. Between the trimmed V and J ends, which lost 2 bases and 8 bases, there was a span of 16 bases. This CDR3 comprises 15 residues. Germline values: CDR1 SGHTA, CDR2 FQGNSA. The CDR3 sequence: CASSLLRGLDDEQFF. The DNA of the CDR3 is TGTGCCAGCAGCTTACTACGCGGGTTAGATGATGAGCAGTTCTTC. Looking up the rest from reference TRBV7-2 and TRBJ2-1 gives the full variable domain: GAGVSQSPSNKVTEKGKDVELRCDPISGHTALYWYRQSLGQGLEFLIYFQGNSAPDKSGLPSDRFSAERTGGSVSTLTIQRTQQEDSAVYLCASSLLRGLDDEQFFGPGTRLTVL.

The gene calls are TRBV2 and TRBJ2-3, with D perhaps TRBD1 (5 bases). V dropped 7 bases and J dropped 4 bases, with 15 bases sitting between them. Germline-derived CDR1 and CDR2 are SNHLY and FYNNEI. CDR3 length: 14 amino acids. CDR3 sequence reads: CASIRGQVADTQYF. In DNA, the CDR3 is TGTGCCAGCATAAGGGGCCAGGTGGCAGATACGCAGTATTTT.

V and J are TRBV4-3 and TRBJ1-5; unclear D gene. The CDR3 consists of 14 residues. The V and J ends lost 0 bases and 7 bases respectively, with 10 bases between them. CDR1 and CDR2 (germline): LGHNA, YSLEER. The CDR3: CASSQEPGSQPQHF. CDR3 in DNA: TGCGCCAGCAGCCAAGAGCCGGGATCGCAGCCCCAGCATTTT.

The CDR3 here is CASQTGGATNEKLFF. The CDR3 DNA reads TGTGCCAGCCAGACAGGGGGCGCAACTAATGAAAAACTGTTTTTT. The V and J genes are TRBV28 and TRBJ1-4; 10 bases align to TRBD1. Germline V gene lookup returns CDR1 MDHEN and CDR2 SYDVKM. The CDR3 runs to 15 residues. With 8 bases clipped from V and 0 bases from J, the junction kept 3 bases outside the gene matches.

The chain links TRBV2 to TRBJ1-1, with D perhaps matching TRBD1 (6 bases). Trimming cost V 6 bases and J 6 bases, with 14 bases left between them. This CDR3 has 13 amino acids. Germline values: CDR1 SNHLY, CDR2 FYNNEI. CDR3 amino acids: CASSQQGSAEAFF. The CDR3 DNA reads as TGTGCCAGCAGCCAACAGGGATCAGCTGAAGCTTTCTTT. The whole variable domain, filled in from reference TRBV2 and TRBJ1-1, reads EPEVTQTPSHQVTQMGQEVILRCVPISNHLYFYWYRQILGQKVEFLVSFYNNEISEKSEIFDDQFSVERPDGSNFTLKIRSTKLEDSAMYFCASSQQGSAEAFFGQGTRLTVV.

CDR3 amino acids: CASSVGWSSSYEQYF. The CDR3 DNA reads as TGTGCCAGCAGCGTAGGATGGTCCAGCTCCTACGAGCAGTACTTC. The chain joins TRBV9 to TRBJ2-7, with no clear D. CDR3 length: 15 amino acids. Germline V CDR1 and CDR2: SGDLS, YYNGEE. V was shortened by 0 bases and J by 0 bases, with 10 bases between the two germline ends. Filled out from reference TRBV9 and TRBJ2-7, the complete variable domain reads DSGVTQTPKHLITATGQRVTLRCSPRSGDLSVYWYQQSLDQGLQFLIQYYNGEERAKGNILERFSAQQFPDLHSELNLSSLELGDSALYFCASSVGWSSSYEQYFGPGTRLTVT.

The chain couples TRBV6-5 to TRBJ2-1; D is uncertain. V lost 8 bases to trimming and J lost 0 bases, with 14 bases between them. The CDR3 runs 15 residues. CDR1 and CDR2 (germline): MNHEY, SVGAGI. DNA of the CDR3: TGTGCCAGCCGCTTGGCGCGGAGCTCCTACAATGAGCAGTTCTTC. Its protein product is CASRLARSSYNEQFF.

This chain links TRBV4-2 with TRBJ2-7; TRBD2 agrees at 16 bases. This CDR3 has 17 amino acids. Trimming removed 2 bases from V and 6 bases from J; junction bases left unmatched: 7. Germline CDR1 and CDR2: LGHNA and YNFKEQ. CDR3 sequence (DNA): TGTGCCAGCAGCCAACCGGGACTAGCGGGAGGGGAGCGCGAGCAGTACTTC. Translated, it gives CASSQPGLAGGEREQYF.

The chain has TRBV30 and TRBJ1-1; 8 bases map to TRBD1. With V trimmed by 3 bases and J by 5 bases, 5 bases remained unmatched. This CDR3 spans 13 amino acids. Germline CDR1 GTSNPN, CDR2 SVGIG (reference sequence). CDR3 bases: TGTGCCTGGAGCGCTACAGGGGGTACTGAAGCTTTCTTT. Protein product: CAWSATGGTEAFF.

This chain joins TRBV12-5 and TRBJ2-5; 7 nucleotides agree with TRBD2. V shed 0 bases, J shed 5 bases, and the junction held 18 bases outside the gene matches. The CDR3 sequence is 19 residues long. CDR1 LGHNT and CDR2 FRNRAP come from the germline V gene. The CDR3 region has the DNA TGTGCTAGTGGTTTGGTTAACGACGGGCAGGGAGGGTACGCGGAGACCCAGTACTTC. Translation gives CASGLVNDGQGGYAETQYF.

This chain links TRBV19 with TRBJ1-5; D is ambiguous. The CDR3 spans 14 residues. Trimming shortened V by 4 bases and J by 4 bases, and 11 bases separated the two germline ends. Germline CDR1 reads LNHDA; CDR2 reads SQIVND (reference sequence). The CDR3 sequence is CASSTIPGNQPQHF. Here the CDR3 DNA reads TGTGCCAGTAGTACCATTCCGGGGAATCAGCCCCAGCATTTT.

The gene calls are TRBV9 and TRBJ2-1; 9 nucleotides line up with TRBD2. The V gene's germline CDR1 is SGDLS and CDR2 YYNGEE. CDR3 length equals 17 residues. J gave up 5 bases and V 0 bases, and 9 bases lay outside the gene matches. CDR3 DNA: TGTGCCAGCAGCGTAGGATCCAGCGGGAGGACAAACAATGAGCAGTTCTTC. Translated: CASSVGSSGRTNNEQFF.